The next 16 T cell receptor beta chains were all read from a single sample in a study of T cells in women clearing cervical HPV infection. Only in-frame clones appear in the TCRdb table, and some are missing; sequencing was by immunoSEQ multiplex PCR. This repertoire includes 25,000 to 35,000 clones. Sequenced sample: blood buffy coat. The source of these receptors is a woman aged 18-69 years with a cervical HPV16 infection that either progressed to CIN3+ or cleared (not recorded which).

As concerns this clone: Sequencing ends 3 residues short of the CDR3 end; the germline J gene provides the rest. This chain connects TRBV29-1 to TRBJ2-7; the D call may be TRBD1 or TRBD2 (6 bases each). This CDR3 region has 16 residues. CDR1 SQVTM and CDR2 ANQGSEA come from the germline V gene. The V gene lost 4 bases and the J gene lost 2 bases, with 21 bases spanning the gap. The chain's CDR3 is CSVGELRRDMTYEQYF. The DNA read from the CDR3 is TGCAGCGTTGGAGAACTTCGGCGGGACATGACCTACGAG.

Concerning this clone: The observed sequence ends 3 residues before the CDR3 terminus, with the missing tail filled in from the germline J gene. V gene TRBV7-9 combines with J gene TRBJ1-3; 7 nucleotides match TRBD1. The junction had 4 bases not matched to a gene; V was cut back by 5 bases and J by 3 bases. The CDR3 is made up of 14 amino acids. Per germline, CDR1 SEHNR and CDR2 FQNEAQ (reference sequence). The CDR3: CASSDTGVGNTIYF. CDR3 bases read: TGTGCCAGCAGCGACACAGGGGTTGGAAACACC. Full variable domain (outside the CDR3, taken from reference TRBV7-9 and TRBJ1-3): DTGVSQNPRHKITKRGQNVTFRCDPISEHNRLYWYRQTLGQGPEFLTYFQNEAQLEKSRLLSDRFSAERPKGSFSTLEIQRTEQGDSAMYLCASSDTGVGNTIYFGEGSWLTVV.

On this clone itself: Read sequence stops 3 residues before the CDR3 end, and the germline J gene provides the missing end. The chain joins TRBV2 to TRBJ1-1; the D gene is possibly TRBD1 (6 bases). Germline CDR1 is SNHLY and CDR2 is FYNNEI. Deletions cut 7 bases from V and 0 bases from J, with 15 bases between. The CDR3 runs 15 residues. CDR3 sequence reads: CASKKGGLMNTEAFF. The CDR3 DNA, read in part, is TGTGCCAGCAAAAAAGGGGGATTGATGAACACTGAA.

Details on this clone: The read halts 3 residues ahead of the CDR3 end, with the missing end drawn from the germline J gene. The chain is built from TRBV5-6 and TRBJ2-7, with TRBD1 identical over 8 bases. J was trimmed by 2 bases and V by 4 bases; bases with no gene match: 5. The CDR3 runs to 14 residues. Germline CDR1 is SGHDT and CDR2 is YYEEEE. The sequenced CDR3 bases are TGTGCCAGCAGCCCAGGGACAGGAGCCTACGAG. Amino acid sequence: CASSPGTGAYE. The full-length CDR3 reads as CASSPGTGAYEQYF.

The CDR3: CASSFLGQGLNTEAFF. CDR3 DNA (partial): TGTGCCAGCAGCTTCCTGGGACAGGGTCTGAACACTGAA. The V and J genes are TRBV7-6 and TRBJ1-1; 9 nucleotides agree with TRBD1. The CDR3 extends 3 residues past the end of the read, so its final part is completed from the germline J gene. The CDR3 sequence is 16 residues long. The germline V gene encodes CDR1 SGHVS and CDR2 FNYEAQ. V lost 3 bases to trimming and J lost 0 bases; unmatched junction nucleotides: 5.

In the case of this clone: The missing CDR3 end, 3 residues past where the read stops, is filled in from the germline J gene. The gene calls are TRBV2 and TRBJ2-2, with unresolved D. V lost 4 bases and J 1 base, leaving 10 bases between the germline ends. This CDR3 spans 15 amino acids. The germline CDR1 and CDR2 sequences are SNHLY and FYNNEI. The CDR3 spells CASSAYFLNTGELFF. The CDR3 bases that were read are TGTGCCAGCAGTGCTTACTTCCTGAACACCGGGGAG.

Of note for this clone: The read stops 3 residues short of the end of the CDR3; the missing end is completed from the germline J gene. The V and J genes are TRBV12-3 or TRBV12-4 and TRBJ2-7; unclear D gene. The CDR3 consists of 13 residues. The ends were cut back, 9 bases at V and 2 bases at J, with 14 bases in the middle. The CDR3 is CASTSGATYEQYF. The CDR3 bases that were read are TGTGCCAGTACTTCAGGTGCCACCTACGAG.

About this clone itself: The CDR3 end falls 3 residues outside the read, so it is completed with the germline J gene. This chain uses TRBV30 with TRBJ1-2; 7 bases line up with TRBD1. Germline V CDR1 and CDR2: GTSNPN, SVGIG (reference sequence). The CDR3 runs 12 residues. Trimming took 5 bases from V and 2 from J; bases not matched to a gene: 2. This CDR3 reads CAWGDRNYGYTF. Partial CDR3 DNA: TGTGCCTGGGGGGACAGAAACTATGGC.

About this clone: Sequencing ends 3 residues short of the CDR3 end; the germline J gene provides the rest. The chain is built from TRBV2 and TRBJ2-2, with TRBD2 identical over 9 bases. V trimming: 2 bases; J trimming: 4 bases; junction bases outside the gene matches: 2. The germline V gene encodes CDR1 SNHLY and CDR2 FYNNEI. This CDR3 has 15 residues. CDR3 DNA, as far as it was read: TGTGCCAGCAGTGAAAATAGCGGGAGCACCGGGGAG. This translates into CASSENSGSTGE. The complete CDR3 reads CASSENSGSTGELFF. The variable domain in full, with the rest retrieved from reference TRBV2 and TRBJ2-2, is EPEVTQTPSHQVTQMGQEVILRCVPISNHLYFYWYRQILGQKVEFLVSFYNNEISEKSEIFDDQFSVERPDGSNFTLKIRSTKLEDSAMYFCASSENSGSTGELFFGEGSRLTVL.

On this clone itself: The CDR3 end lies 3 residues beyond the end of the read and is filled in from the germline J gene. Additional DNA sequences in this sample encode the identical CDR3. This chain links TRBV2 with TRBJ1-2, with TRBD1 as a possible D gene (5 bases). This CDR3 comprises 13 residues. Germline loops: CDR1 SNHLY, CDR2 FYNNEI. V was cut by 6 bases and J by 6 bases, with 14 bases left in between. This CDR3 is CASSPDTFDGYTF. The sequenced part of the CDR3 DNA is TGTGCCAGCAGCCCGGACACGTTTGATGGC.

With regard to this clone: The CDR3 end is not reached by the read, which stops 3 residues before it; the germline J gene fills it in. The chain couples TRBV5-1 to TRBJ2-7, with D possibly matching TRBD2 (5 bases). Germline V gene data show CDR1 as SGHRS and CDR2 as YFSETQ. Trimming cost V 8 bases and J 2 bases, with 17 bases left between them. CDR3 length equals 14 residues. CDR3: CASSYDGVTYEQYF. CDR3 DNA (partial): TGCGCCAGTTCATATGACGGGGTCACCTACGAG.

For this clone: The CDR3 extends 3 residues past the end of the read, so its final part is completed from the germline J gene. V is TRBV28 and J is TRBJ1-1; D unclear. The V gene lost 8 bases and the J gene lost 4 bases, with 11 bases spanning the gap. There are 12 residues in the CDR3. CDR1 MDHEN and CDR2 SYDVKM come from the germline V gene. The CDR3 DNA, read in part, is TGTGCCAGCCGCCCCCCGGGCACTGAA. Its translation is CASRPPGTE. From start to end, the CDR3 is CASRPPGTEAFF.

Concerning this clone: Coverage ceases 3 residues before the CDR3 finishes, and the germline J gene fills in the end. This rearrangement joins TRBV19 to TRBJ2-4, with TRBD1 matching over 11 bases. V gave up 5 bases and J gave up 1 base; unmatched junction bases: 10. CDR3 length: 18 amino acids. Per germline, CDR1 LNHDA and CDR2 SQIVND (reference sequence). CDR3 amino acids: CASSRDRGGLRAKNIQYF. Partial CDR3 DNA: TGTGCCAGTAGTCGGGACAGGGGGGGCTTAAGGGCCAAAAACATT.

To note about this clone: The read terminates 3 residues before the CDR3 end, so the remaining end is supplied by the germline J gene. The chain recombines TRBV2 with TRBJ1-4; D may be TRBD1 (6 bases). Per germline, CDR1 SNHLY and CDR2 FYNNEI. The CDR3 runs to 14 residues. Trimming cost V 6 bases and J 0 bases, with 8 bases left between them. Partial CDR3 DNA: TGTGCCAGCAGCCGGGACACAACTAATGAAAAA. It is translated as CASSRDTTNEK. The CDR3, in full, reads CASSRDTTNEKLFF.

CDR3 bases read: TGCAGTGCTAGAGCGGGGGGCGGGGATACG. As protein: CSARAGGGDT. The whole CDR3 is CSARAGGGDTQYF. The chain carries TRBV20-1 and TRBJ2-3, with D possibly being TRBD2 (7 bases). Read coverage stops 3 residues before the CDR3 terminus; the germline J gene supplies the remainder. Germline lookup yields CDR1 DFQATT and CDR2 SNEGSKA (reference sequence). The CDR3 covers 13 residues. The V end lost 1 base, the J end lost 6 bases, and 11 bases lay between the germline ends.

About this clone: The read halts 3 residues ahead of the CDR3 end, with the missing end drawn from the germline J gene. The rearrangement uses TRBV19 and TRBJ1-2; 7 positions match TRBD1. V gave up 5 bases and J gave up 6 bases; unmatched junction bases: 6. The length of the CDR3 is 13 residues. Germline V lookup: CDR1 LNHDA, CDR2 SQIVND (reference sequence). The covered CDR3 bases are TGTGCCAGTAGTGAGACAGGGAGAAATGGC. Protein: CASSETGRNG. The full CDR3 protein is CASSETGRNGYTF. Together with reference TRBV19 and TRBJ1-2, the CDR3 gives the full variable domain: DGGITQSPKYLFRKEGQNVTLSCEQNLNHDAMYWYRQDPGQGLRLIYYSQIVNDFQKGDIAEGYSVSREKKESFPLTVTSAQKNPTAFYLCASSETGRNGYTFGSGTRLTVV.